This T cell receptor (beta chain) was obtained from a study of PD-L1 blockade in urothelial cancer. Clones were read by immunoSEQ multiplex PCR, and TCRdb kept only the in-frame ones, dropping some. The data show 90,000 to 120,000 clones, approximately 90% seen once. Germline loops: CDR1 MNHEY, CDR2 SMNVEV (reference sequence). The V and J ends lost 3 bases and 8 bases respectively, with 10 bases between them. This CDR3 spans 12 amino acids. Between 1 and 8 samples, pretreatment and on-treatment, were given by each patient. The sequence came from a woman aged 80 or over with urothelial cancer. The gene calls are TRBV27 and TRBJ1-1, with D possibly being TRBD1 (5 bases). The starting material was PBMCs, obtained around atezolizumab (anti-PD-L1) treatment. The DNA for the CDR3 is TGTGCCAGCAGTTTTCGTCGGGGGGAAGCTTTCTTT. Its translation: CASSFRRGEAFF.